The 24 T cell receptor beta chains reported below all come from one sample, sequenced in a study of graft-versus-host responses after intestinal transplantation. Assay used: immunoSEQ multiplex PCR; TCRdb lists only in-frame clones, some missing. The data show 35,000 to 40,000 clones, over 85% seen once. The material sequenced was PBMCs, taken 16 days after intestinal transplant. Receptors were obtained from a human patient who received an intestinal transplant, so some T cells may come from the graft donor.

The chain has TRBV5-1 and TRBJ2-6, with 10 bases that match TRBD1. The CDR3 sequence is 16 residues long. After removal of 7 bases from V and 3 bases from J, the junction contained 7 bases not matched to a gene. Germline V gives CDR1 SGHRS, CDR2 YFSETQ. The CDR3 DNA follows: TGCGCCAGCGGCTGGACAGGGGGAGGTGGGGCCAACGTCCTGACTTTC. This sequence encodes CASGWTGGGGANVLTF.

This clone was observed a few times. DNA of the CDR3: TGTGCCAGCAGTGAGGAGAACACCGGGGAGCTGTTTTTT. As protein: CASSEENTGELFF. The chain is built from TRBV6-4 and TRBJ2-2, with D hard to call. The CDR3 sequence is 13 residues long. The germline V gene has CDR1 MRHNA and CDR2 SNTAGT. The V end lost 3 bases, the J end lost 1 base, and 3 bases lay between the germline ends.

Written as DNA, the CDR3 is TGTGCCAGCAGCTTGGATCCCCTAGCGGGAGGCCCGGCAACTTACGAGCAGTACTTC. This sequence encodes CASSLDPLAGGPATYEQYF. V usage is TRBV5-6 and J usage is TRBJ2-7; 11 bases are shared with TRBD2. Unmatched junction bases numbered 15, after V lost 0 bases and J lost 4 bases. CDR3 length equals 19 residues. Germline-derived CDR1 and CDR2 are SGHDT and YYEEEE.

The chain employs TRBV6-5 and TRBJ2-3; 10 nucleotides align to TRBD1. The germline V gene encodes CDR1 MNHEY and CDR2 SVGAGI. The CDR3 consists of 14 residues. V gave up 5 bases and J gave up 5 bases; unmatched junction bases: 4. The CDR3 nucleotides are TGTGCCAGCAGTCTGAGGACAGGGGGAGATACGCAGTATTTT. The encoded protein is CASSLRTGGDTQYF.

This chain connects TRBV28 to TRBJ2-1; 7 positions agree with TRBD1. After removal of 6 bases from V and 4 bases from J, the junction contained 9 bases not matched to a gene. CDR3 length: 15 amino acids. CDR1 MDHEN and CDR2 SYDVKM come from the germline V gene. The DNA of the CDR3 is TGTGCCAGCAGCCCTGACAGGGTGGTTTACAATGAGCAGTTCTTC. Amino acids: CASSPDRVVYNEQFF.

This chain links TRBV28 with TRBJ2-1, with 7 bases aligning to TRBD1. CDR3 length: 12 residues. Trimming removed 7 bases from V and 4 bases from J; junction bases left unmatched: 1. Germline values: CDR1 MDHEN, CDR2 SYDVKM. The CDR3 bases are TGTGCCAGCAAGGACAGGTACAATGAGCAGTTCTTC. This encodes CASKDRYNEQFF. The whole variable domain, filled in from reference TRBV28 and TRBJ2-1, reads DVKVTQSSRYLVKRTGEKVFLECVQDMDHENMFWYRQDPGLGLRLIYFSYDVKMKEKGDIPEGYSVSREKKERFSLILESASTNQTSMYLCASKDRYNEQFFGPGTRLTVL.

A single count supports this clone. The V gene is TRBV7-6, the J gene TRBJ1-1, with D perhaps TRBD1 (6 bases). V lost 2 bases and J lost 1, with 14 bases in between. The CDR3 extends over 16 amino acids. Germline values: CDR1 SGHVS, CDR2 FNYEAQ. As DNA, the CDR3 is TGTGCCAGCAGCTTAAGGCCTCTGACAGGGAACACTGAAGCTTTCTTT. Translation: CASSLRPLTGNTEAFF.

This clone was seen only once. The chain couples TRBV19 to TRBJ2-7, with TRBD2 identical over 7 bases. The ends lost 5 bases at V and 1 base at J; junction bases unmatched: 8. The CDR3 is made up of 15 amino acids. The V gene's germline CDR1 is LNHDA and CDR2 SQIVND (reference sequence). CDR3 in amino acids: CASSESGDLSYEQYF. In nucleotides, the CDR3 is TGTGCCAGTAGTGAGAGCGGGGACTTATCCTACGAGCAGTACTTC.

The chain recombines TRBV5-5 with TRBJ2-3, with 7 bases that match TRBD2. This CDR3 has 16 amino acids. With 4 bases clipped from V and 1 base from J, the junction kept 9 bases outside the gene matches. Germline V lookup: CDR1 SGHKS, CDR2 YYEKEE (reference sequence). As DNA, the CDR3 is TGTGCCAGCAGCCCCGGGAGGAGTAGTGGCACAGATACGCAGTATTTT. Its protein product is CASSPGRSSGTDTQYF.

The chain carries TRBV7-9 and TRBJ2-7; D is possibly TRBD2 (5 bases). CDR1 SEHNR and CDR2 FQNEAQ come from the germline V gene (reference sequence). The CDR3 consists of 13 residues. Trimming stripped 2 bases from V and 7 bases from J, with 12 bases between. The CDR3 is CASSLPGVREQYF. The CDR3 DNA sequence: TGTGCCAGCAGCTTACCCGGGGTAAGGGAGCAGTACTTC.

The genes are TRBV9 and TRBJ2-1; 8 bases are shared with TRBD2. From germline, CDR1 is SGDLS and CDR2 YYNGEE. Losses at the gene ends were 4 bases for V and 3 bases for J; bases not matched to a gene: 6. The CDR3 consists of 15 residues. The CDR3: CASSPSLAVYNEQFF. The CDR3 nucleotides read TGTGCCAGCAGCCCCTCACTAGCGGTCTACAATGAGCAGTTCTTC.

This rearrangement joins TRBV4-3 to TRBJ2-2; D is undetermined. Germline loops: CDR1 LGHNA, CDR2 YSLEER. Trimming left V 3 bases short and J 5 bases short, with 7 bases between. The CDR3 is 13 amino acids. The CDR3 nucleotides read TGCGCCAGCAGCCACGGTGGGACCGGGGAGCTGTTTTTT. This sequence encodes CASSHGGTGELFF.

V usage is TRBV6-5 and J usage is TRBJ2-7; D gene uncertain. Trimming removed 4 bases at V and 0 bases at J, with 10 bases between. There are 14 residues in the CDR3. Germline lookup yields CDR1 MNHEY and CDR2 SVGAGI. The CDR3 DNA reads TGTGCCAGCAGTTCCAACAGTTTCTCCTACGAGCAGTACTTC. Translating it yields CASSSNSFSYEQYF.

The chain uses TRBV28 and TRBJ2-7; 9 bases are a match to TRBD1. The CDR3 extends over 13 amino acids. Germline CDR1 is MDHEN and CDR2 is SYDVKM. The trim removed 6 bases at V and 2 bases at J, leaving 2 bases unmatched. As DNA, the CDR3 is TGTGCCAGCAGGAGGACAGGGGCCTACGAGCAGTACTTC. Translating it yields CASRRTGAYEQYF.

The chain is built from TRBV9 and TRBJ1-4; TRBD1 might be the D (5 bases). CDR1 SGDLS and CDR2 YYNGEE come from the germline V gene. V dropped 4 bases and J dropped 8 bases, with 18 bases sitting between them. The CDR3 is made up of 15 amino acids. The CDR3 reads CASSPRQGAGEKLFF. The CDR3 DNA reads TGTGCCAGCAGCCCCCGGCAGGGTGCAGGCGAAAAACTGTTTTTT.

The chain has TRBV4-1 and TRBJ1-1; a weak D match, TRBD1 (5 bases). CDR1 MGHRA and CDR2 YSYEKL come from the germline V gene. The ends were cut back, 4 bases at V and 2 bases at J, with 8 bases in the middle. The CDR3 sequence is 13 residues long. In DNA form, the CDR3 reads TGCGCCAGCAGCCTCCGGGGCAACACTGAAGCTTTCTTT. It yields the protein CASSLRGNTEAFF.

This chain connects TRBV27 to TRBJ1-4; 8 nucleotides line up with TRBD1. This CDR3 is 13 amino acids long. J was trimmed by 8 bases and V by 7 bases; bases with no gene match: 6. Germline CDR1 reads MNHEY; CDR2 reads SMNVEV (reference sequence). The CDR3 DNA reads as TGTGCCAGCACCACAGGGGGACTAGAAAAACTGTTTTTT. Protein sequence: CASTTGGLEKLFF.

V is TRBV19 and J is TRBJ2-1; 10 bases line up with TRBD2. CDR1 LNHDA and CDR2 SQIVND come from the germline V gene (reference sequence). The CDR3 loop spans 15 amino acids. V dropped 8 bases and J dropped 2; count of bases not matched to a gene: 6. CDR3 protein: CASSGGLAAYNEQFF. DNA of the CDR3: TGTGCCAGTTCCGGCGGACTAGCGGCCTACAATGAGCAGTTCTTC. Variable domain in full (rest from reference TRBV19 and TRBJ2-1): DGGITQSPKYLFRKEGQNVTLSCEQNLNHDAMYWYRQDPGQGLRLIYYSQIVNDFQKGDIAEGYSVSREKKESFPLTVTSAQKNPTAFYLCASSGGLAAYNEQFFGPGTRLTVL.

CDR3 nucleotides: TGCGCCAGCAGTGTTACGCCGGACCCGTCTGACGAGCAGTACTTC. Amino acid sequence: CASSVTPDPSDEQYF. V gene TRBV10-1 combines with J gene TRBJ2-7; D not resolved. Germline V gene lookup returns CDR1 WNHNN and CDR2 SYGVQD (reference sequence). The CDR3 extends over 15 amino acids. Between the trimmed V and J ends, which lost 4 bases and 5 bases, there was a span of 18 bases.

The chain employs TRBV7-2 and TRBJ2-7, with D unclear. Trimming left V 5 bases short and J 1 base short, with 18 bases between. The CDR3 consists of 16 residues. Germline V gene sequence: CDR1 SGHTA, CDR2 FQGNSA. The CDR3 DNA reads as TGTGCCAGCAGCCCAATCGACCGAGGTACGTCCTACGAGCAGTACTTC. It yields the protein CASSPIDRGTSYEQYF.

This clone was observed once. This rearrangement joins TRBV6-1 to TRBJ1-2, with unresolved D. V lost 10 bases to trimming and J lost 6 bases, with 3 bases between them. Germline loops: CDR1 MNHNS, CDR2 SASEGT. There are 8 residues in the CDR3. In nucleotides, the CDR3 is TGTGCCACCGATGGCTACACCTTC. Protein: CATDGYTF.

The CDR3 spells CASSQWGQDRTDTQYF. CDR3 nucleotides: TGCGCCAGCAGTCAATGGGGACAGGATCGAACAGATACGCAGTATTTT. This chain uses TRBV23-1 with TRBJ2-3, with 8 bases identical to TRBD1. TRBV23-1 is given ORF status, its function remaining uncertain. This CDR3 is built from 16 residues. Trimming at V came to 1 base and at J to 3 bases, leaving 6 bases not matched to a gene.

J is TRBJ1-3 and V is TRBV28, with D possibly TRBD1 on 5 matching bases. Germline CDR1 reads MDHEN; CDR2 reads SYDVKM. V lost 4 bases and J 2 bases, leaving 6 bases between the germline ends. The CDR3 is made up of 13 amino acids. The CDR3 DNA reads TGTGCCAGCAGTTGGGGGACTGGAAACACCATATATTTT. It yields the protein CASSWGTGNTIYF.

The V gene is TRBV19, the J gene TRBJ2-1, with 9 bases that match TRBD2. V shed 4 bases and J 10 bases; nucleotides not matched to a gene: 14. The germline CDR1 and CDR2 sequences are LNHDA and SQIVND (reference sequence). This CDR3 is 16 amino acids long. The CDR3 DNA reads as TGTGCCAGTAGTACCGGTATGGCGGGAGGGCTTAACGAGCAGTTCTTC. Protein product: CASSTGMAGGLNEQFF. Full variable domain (rest looked up from reference TRBV19 and TRBJ2-1): DGGITQSPKYLFRKEGQNVTLSCEQNLNHDAMYWYRQDPGQGLRLIYYSQIVNDFQKGDIAEGYSVSREKKESFPLTVTSAQKNPTAFYLCASSTGMAGGLNEQFFGPGTRLTVL.